This T cell receptor beta chain was retrieved from a study of blood T cell repertoires in COVID-19. About the study: T cells, B-cell-depleted T cells, or PBMCs provided the cDNA or gDNA that served as material.

Study processing details: Reference gene primer amplification gave estimated nucleated cell counts. The table came from immunoSEQ multiplex PCR; TCRdb's copy has only in-frame clones and leaves some out. V and J calls and clone size follow that table, whereas D and trimming were derived from the DNA. The sample shows about 140,000 clones, roughly 87% of them seen only once. The V gene end was trimmed by 2 bases and the J gene end by 7 bases; junction bases not matched to a gene: 8. Per the germline V gene, CDR1 is SGHNT and CDR2 is YYREEE (reference sequence). This CDR3 is built from 14 residues. Material: peripheral blood. The chain links TRBV5-4 to TRBJ2-7, with 8 bases that match TRBD1. The origin of this receptor is a man aged 65 to 79 with acute or convalescent COVID-19. CDR3 nucleotides: TGTGCCAGCAGCTTCCGACAGGGGTCGGGGGAGCAGTACTTC. Protein sequence: CASSFRQGSGEQYF.